The subject of this entry is one TCR beta chain. The antigen is undetermined. TCRdb reprocessed the RACE reads with MiXCR, giving one entry per CDR3 protein. The sample includes about 85,000 distinct CDR3 sequences, more than 9% of them seen just once. The data were taken from a study of human T cells and chemical hapten exposure. Study results and limitations: Once DPC sensitization occurred, TCRs above 1 in 1000 frequency showed no change. Expanded TCRs showed more large CDR3 clusters than pre-sensitization or healthy control sets.

Per germline, CDR1 KGHSH and CDR2 LQKENI. The ends were cut back, 3 bases at V and 7 bases at J, with 7 bases in the middle. CDR3 length: 13 residues. Documented time point: patch test 2, 6 weeks after DPC sensitization. Sample treatment: therapeutic diphenylcyclopropenone sensitization with weekly scalp DPC. Blood draws preceded each patch test application. Unfractionated whole blood yielded total RNA. The origin of this receptor is a man in his late teens or twenties with alopecia areata. Some clones in this sample may be carry-over from other donors' samples. Sequenced here: whole blood, sampled in connection with sensitization to the hapten diphenylcyclopropenone (DPC). The V and J genes are TRBV18 and TRBJ1-6, with D uncertain. The CDR3 DNA reads as TGTGCCAGCTCACCGTTTGAGAATTCACCCCTCCACTTT. This translates into CASSPFENSPLHF. Drawing the rest from reference TRBV18 and TRBJ1-6, the complete variable domain is NAGVMQNPRHLVRRRGQEARLRCSPMKGHSHVYWYRQLPEEGLKFMVYLQKENIIDESGMPKERFSAEFPKEGPSILRIQQVVRGDSAAYFCASSPFENSPLHFGNGTRLTVT.